At least ten counts were recorded for the clone carrying this TCR beta chain. This record belongs to a study of patients and donors after allogeneic stem cell transplantation. TCRdb itself ran the RT-PCR reads through MiXCR, one entry per CDR3 protein. The repertoire holds roughly 8,400 distinct CDR3 sequences, 3% to 4.5% seen once, with approximately 20% in the top ten. Input material: blood, either unsorted or a sorted T cell fraction (not recorded which). The TCR comes from a human donor who was either an allogeneic HSCT recipient or a stem cell or donor lymphocyte infusion donor (not recorded which). It is not recorded whose cells these are; they may come from a transplant donor.

The CDR3 nucleotides read TGTGCCATCGGCAGGGCTAGCGGGACCGCAGAGACCCAGTACTTC. Translated: CAIGRASGTAETQYF. The chain is built from TRBV10-3 and TRBJ2-5; 9 nucleotides line up with TRBD2. Per germline, CDR1 ENHRY and CDR2 SYGVKD. This CDR3 contains 15 residues. V shed 8 bases and J 4 bases; nucleotides not matched to a gene: 11.